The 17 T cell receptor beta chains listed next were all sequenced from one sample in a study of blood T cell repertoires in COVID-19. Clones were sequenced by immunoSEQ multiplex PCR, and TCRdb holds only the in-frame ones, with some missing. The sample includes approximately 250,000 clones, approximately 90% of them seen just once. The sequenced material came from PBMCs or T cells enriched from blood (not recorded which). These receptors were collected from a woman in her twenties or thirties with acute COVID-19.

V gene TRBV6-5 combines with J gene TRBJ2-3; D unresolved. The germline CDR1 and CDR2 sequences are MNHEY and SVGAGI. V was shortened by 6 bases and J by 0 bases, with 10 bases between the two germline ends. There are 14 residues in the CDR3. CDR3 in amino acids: CASRLASSTDTQYF. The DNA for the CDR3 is TGTGCCAGCAGGCTGGCCTCTAGCACAGATACGCAGTATTTT.

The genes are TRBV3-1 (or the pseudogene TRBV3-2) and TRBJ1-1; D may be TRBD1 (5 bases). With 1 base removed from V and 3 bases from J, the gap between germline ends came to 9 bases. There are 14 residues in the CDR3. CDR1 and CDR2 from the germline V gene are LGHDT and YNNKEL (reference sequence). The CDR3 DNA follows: TGTGCCAGCAGCCAAGGTGGACACTACACTGAAGCTTTCTTT. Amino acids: CASSQGGHYTEAFF.

CDR3 loop: CASSSGLAGDEQFF. CDR3 nucleotides: TGTGCCAGCAGCTCGGGACTAGCGGGAGATGAGCAGTTCTTC. The V gene is TRBV5-4, the J gene TRBJ2-1; 14 bases agree with TRBD2. Germline CDR1 is SGHNT and CDR2 is YYREEE (reference sequence). After removal of 3 bases from V and 8 bases from J, the junction contained 1 base not matched to a gene. CDR3 length: 14 residues.

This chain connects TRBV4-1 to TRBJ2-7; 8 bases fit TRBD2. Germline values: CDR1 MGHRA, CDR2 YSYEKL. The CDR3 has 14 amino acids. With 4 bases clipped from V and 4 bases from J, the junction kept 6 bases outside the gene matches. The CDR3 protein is CASSPREGVYEQYF. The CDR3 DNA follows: TGCGCCAGCAGCCCCCGGGAGGGGGTTTACGAGCAGTACTTC.

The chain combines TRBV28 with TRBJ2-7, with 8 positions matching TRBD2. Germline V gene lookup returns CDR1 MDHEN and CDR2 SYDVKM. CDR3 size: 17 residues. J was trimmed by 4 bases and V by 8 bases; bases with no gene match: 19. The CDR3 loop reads CASHPSRAGDGQYEQYF. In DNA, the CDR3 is TGTGCCAGCCACCCCTCTCGAGCGGGGGACGGACAGTACGAGCAGTACTTC.

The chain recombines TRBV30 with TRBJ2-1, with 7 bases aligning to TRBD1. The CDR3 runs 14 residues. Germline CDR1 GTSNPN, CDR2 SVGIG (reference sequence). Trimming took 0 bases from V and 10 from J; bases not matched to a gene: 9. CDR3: CAWSVPDRVGEQFF. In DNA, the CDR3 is TGTGCCTGGAGTGTACCTGACAGGGTGGGAGAGCAGTTCTTC.

CDR3 coding DNA: TGTGCCAGCTCAAGACCGGGAGCATCGAAATACGAGCAGTACTTC. Translating it yields CASSRPGASKYEQYF. The chain combines TRBV18 with TRBJ2-7, with D possibly TRBD2 on 6 matching bases. The germline gives CDR1 KGHSH, CDR2 LQKENI. V lost 5 bases and J 4 bases, leaving 18 bases between the germline ends. There are 15 residues in the CDR3.

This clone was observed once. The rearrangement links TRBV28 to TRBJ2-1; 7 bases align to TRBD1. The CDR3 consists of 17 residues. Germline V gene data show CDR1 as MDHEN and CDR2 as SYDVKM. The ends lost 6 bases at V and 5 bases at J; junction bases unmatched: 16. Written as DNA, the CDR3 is TGTGCCAGCAGCTCCCCGACAGGGCAGGGCCGACACAATGAGCAGTTCTTC. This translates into CASSSPTGQGRHNEQFF.

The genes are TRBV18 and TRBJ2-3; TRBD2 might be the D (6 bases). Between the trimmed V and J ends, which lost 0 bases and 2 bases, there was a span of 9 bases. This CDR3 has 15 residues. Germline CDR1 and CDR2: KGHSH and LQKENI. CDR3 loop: CASSPPGGNTDTQYF. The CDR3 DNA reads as TGTGCCAGCTCACCACCCGGCGGGAACACAGATACGCAGTATTTT.

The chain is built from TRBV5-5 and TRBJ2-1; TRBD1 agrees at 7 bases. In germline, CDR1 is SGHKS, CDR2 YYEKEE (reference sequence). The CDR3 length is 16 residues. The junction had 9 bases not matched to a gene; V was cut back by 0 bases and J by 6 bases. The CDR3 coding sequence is TGTGCCAGCAGCTTGGTGGTCACAGGGGCACGCAATGAGCAGTTCTTC. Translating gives CASSLVVTGARNEQFF.

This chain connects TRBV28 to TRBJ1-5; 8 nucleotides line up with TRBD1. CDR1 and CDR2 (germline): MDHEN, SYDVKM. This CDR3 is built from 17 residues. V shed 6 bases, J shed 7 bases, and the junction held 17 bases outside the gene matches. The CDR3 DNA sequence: TGTGCCAGCAGAAGTTCCCAACTCAGGGGGCGAGGGCAGCCCCAGCATTTT. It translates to CASRSSQLRGRGQPQHF.

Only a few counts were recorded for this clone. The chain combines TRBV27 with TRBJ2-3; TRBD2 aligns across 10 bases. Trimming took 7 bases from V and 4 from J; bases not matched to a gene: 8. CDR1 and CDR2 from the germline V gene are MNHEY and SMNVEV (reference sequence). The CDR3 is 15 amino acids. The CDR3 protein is CASTQGSGRPDTQYF. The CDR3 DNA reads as TGTGCCAGCACCCAGGGTAGCGGGAGGCCAGATACGCAGTATTTT.

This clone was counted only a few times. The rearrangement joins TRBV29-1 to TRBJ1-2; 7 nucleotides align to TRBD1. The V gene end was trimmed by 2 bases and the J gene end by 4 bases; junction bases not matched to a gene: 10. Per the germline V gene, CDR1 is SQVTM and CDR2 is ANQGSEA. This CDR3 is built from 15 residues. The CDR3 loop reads CSVERGTGDPYGYTF. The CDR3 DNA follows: TGCAGCGTTGAAAGGGGAACAGGGGATCCCTATGGCTACACCTTC.

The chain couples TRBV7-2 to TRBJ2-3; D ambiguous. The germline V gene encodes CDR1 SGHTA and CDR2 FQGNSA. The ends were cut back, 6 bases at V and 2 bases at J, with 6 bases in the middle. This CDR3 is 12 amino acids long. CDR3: CASSKYTDTQYF. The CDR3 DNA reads TGTGCCAGCAGTAAATACACAGATACGCAGTATTTT. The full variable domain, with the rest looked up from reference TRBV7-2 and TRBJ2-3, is GAGVSQSPSNKVTEKGKDVELRCDPISGHTALYWYRQSLGQGLEFLIYFQGNSAPDKSGLPSDRFSAERTGGSVSTLTIQRTQQEDSAVYLCASSKYTDTQYFGPGTRLTVL.

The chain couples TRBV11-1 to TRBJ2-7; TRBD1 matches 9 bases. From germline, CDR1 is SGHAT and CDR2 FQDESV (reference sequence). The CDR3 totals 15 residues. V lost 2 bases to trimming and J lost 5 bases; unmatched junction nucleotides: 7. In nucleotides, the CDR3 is TGTGCCAGCAGCTTAAAGTACAGGGGGCTGAACGAGCAGTACTTC. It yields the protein CASSLKYRGLNEQYF. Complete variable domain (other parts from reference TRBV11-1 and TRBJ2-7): EAEVAQSPRYKITEKSQAVAFWCDPISGHATLYWYRQILGQGPELLVQFQDESVVDDSQLPKDRFSAERLKGVDSTLKIQPAELGDSAMYLCASSLKYRGLNEQYFGPGTRLTVT.

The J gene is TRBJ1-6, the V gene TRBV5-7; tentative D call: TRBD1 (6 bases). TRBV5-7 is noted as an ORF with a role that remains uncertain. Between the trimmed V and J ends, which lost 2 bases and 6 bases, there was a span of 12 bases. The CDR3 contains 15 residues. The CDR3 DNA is TGTGCCAGCAGCTTACAGGGTCCAAGTAATTCACCCCTCCACTTT. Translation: CASSLQGPSNSPLHF.

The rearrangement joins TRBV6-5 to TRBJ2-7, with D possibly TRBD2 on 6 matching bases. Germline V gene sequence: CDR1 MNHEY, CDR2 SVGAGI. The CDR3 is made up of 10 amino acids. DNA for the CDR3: TGTGGTGGCGGGGACCACGAGCAGTACTTC. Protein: CGGGDHEQYF.